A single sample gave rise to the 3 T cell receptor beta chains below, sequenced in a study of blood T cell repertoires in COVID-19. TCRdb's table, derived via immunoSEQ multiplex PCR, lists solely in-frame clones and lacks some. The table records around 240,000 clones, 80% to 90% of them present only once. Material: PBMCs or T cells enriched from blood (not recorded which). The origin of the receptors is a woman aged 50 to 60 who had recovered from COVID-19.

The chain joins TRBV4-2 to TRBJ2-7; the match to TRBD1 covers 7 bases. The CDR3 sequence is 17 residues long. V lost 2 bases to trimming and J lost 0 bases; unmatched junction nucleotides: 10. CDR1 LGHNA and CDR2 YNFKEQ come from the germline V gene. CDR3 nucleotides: TGTGCCAGCAGCCAACCCCGACAGGGAAGAGACTCCTACGAGCAGTACTTC. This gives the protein CASSQPRQGRDSYEQYF.

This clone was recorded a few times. CDR3 region: CASSSPPGYEQYF. CDR3 coding DNA: TGTGCCAGCAGCTCCCCCCCGGGGTACGAGCAGTACTTC. V and J are TRBV5-4 and TRBJ2-7, with D maybe TRBD2 (5 bases). CDR1 SGHNT and CDR2 YYREEE come from the germline V gene (reference sequence). The CDR3 length is 13 residues. V shed 3 bases and J shed 4 bases, with 11 bases lying between them.

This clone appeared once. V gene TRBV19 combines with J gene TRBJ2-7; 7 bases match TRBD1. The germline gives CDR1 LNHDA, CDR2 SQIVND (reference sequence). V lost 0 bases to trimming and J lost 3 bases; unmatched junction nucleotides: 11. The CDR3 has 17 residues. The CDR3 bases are TGTGCCAGTAGTATAGATCTGGACAGGCTTCTGCGCTACGAGCAGTACTTC. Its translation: CASSIDLDRLLRYEQYF. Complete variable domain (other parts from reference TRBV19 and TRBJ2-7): DGGITQSPKYLFRKEGQNVTLSCEQNLNHDAMYWYRQDPGQGLRLIYYSQIVNDFQKGDIAEGYSVSREKKESFPLTVTSAQKNPTAFYLCASSIDLDRLLRYEQYFGPGTRLTVT.